The following is a T cell receptor beta chain sequence with its context. Its antigen is unknown. Using immunoSEQ multiplex PCR, the repertoire was profiled, and TCRdb retains in-frame clones only, with some absent. The data hold 1.5 million to 1.9 million clones, with about 98% observed a single time. The sample is drawn from a study of shared clonotypes between healthy human individuals. Whole-study results and caveats: With several donors compared, 4% to 5% of naive CD4 clonotypes were shared. Rarefaction showed that sequencing of sorted subsets was incomplete (despite large depth).

Only Caucasian adults living in Nashville, Tennessee served as donors. A split of CD4+ cells into CD45RA+ naive and CD45RA-negative memory subsets was performed. The sequence was collected from a man aged 30 to 45 in good health. Material: naive CD4+ T cells sorted from blood. Subset noted: CD45RA+ positively selected.

Here the CDR3 reads CASSLWRGTEAFF. The DNA for the CDR3 is TGTGCCAGCAGCTTGTGGAGGGGGACTGAAGCTTTCTTT. This chain connects TRBV5-6 to TRBJ1-1, with D perhaps TRBD1 (6 bases). The V gene lost 1 base and the J gene lost 5 bases, with 9 bases spanning the gap. Germline V lookup: CDR1 SGHDT, CDR2 YYEEEE. The CDR3 is 13 amino acids.